Sequencing of this T cell receptor (beta chain) was carried out in a study of OX40 agonist ivuxolimab in advanced cancers. Study-level background: At doses from 0.01 to 10 mg/kg, patients were given intravenous ivuxolimab every 2 weeks. Those enrolled were 70% to 85% male, with a mean age of around 55 years and ages from roughly 23 to 79.

Broader study findings: CD8+ T cells showed, on average, more clonal expansion than CD4+ cells.

This clone has only one observation. The antigen remains undetermined. Trimming removed 7 bases from V and 4 bases from J, with 9 bases in between. The germline V gene has CDR1 SGHAT and CDR2 FQDESV (reference sequence). The CDR3 covers 12 residues. Measured with immunoSEQ multiplex PCR; TCRdb has only the in-frame clones, and not every one. This table holds 55,000 to 85,000 clones, more than 80% found once. The input for sequencing was CD4+ or CD8+ T cells sorted from blood, taken in a trial of the OX40 agonist ivuxolimab. The clonotype originates from an adult with an advanced solid tumor such as melanoma, head and neck, liver or kidney cancer. The gene calls are TRBV11-1 and TRBJ2-3; D possibly corresponds to TRBD1 (6 bases). CDR3 loop: CASNPGADTQYF. The CDR3 nucleotides are TGTGCCAGCAACCCAGGGGCAGATACGCAGTATTTT.